This note documents a single TCR beta chain sequence. The data were taken from a study of T cell changes during pregnancy in multiple sclerosis. This CDR3 has 15 amino acids. Trimming stripped 6 bases from V and 6 bases from J, with 17 bases between. Looked up from germline, CDR1 is SNHLY and CDR2 is FYNNEI. Method: immunoSEQ multiplex PCR; TCRdb's copy keeps in-frame clones and lacks some. Here the sample spans approximately 69,000 clones, approximately 94% being singletons. The clonotype comes from a female donor in good health, enrolled as a control in a pregnancy study. The J gene is TRBJ2-2, the V gene TRBV2, with D unresolved. The sample in question was peripheral blood, obtained in the second trimester of pregnancy. The CDR3 sequence: CASSLNRITPGELFF. For the CDR3, the DNA is TGTGCCAGCAGCCTAAACAGAATTACCCCCGGGGAGCTGTTTTTT.